This T cell receptor beta chain comes out of a study of blood T cell repertoires in COVID-19. The overall study: The cDNA or gDNA used as material had been derived from T cells, B-cell-depleted T cells, or PBMCs.

The protocol was immunoSEQ multiplex PCR, while the TCRdb copy is restricted to in-frame clones and leaves out a portion. The data hold 140,000 to 150,000 clones, with over 75% observed a single time. Germline CDR1 is SGHTA and CDR2 is FQGNSA. V lost 1 base and J lost 3, with 13 bases in between. The CDR3 has 15 residues. Adults between roughly 18 and 95 years of age took part from 24 US areas. Participants' own reports of clinical history determined their cohort assignment. Sequenced material: PBMCs or T cells enriched from blood (not recorded which). This chain connects TRBV7-2 to TRBJ2-7; D is perhaps TRBD1 (6 bases). The sequence derives from a woman aged 25 to 39 with acute COVID-19. The CDR3 bases are TGTGCCAGCAGCTTAGTACAGGGCCAGAACTACGAGCAGTACTTC. Its protein product is CASSLVQGQNYEQYF.